This T cell receptor beta chain comes out of a study of cytomegalovirus exposure and HLA in healthy donors. Study-level results: The productive fraction for most TCR beta V segments was about 87% or about 30% in an earlier analysis. Most subjects had HLA-A and HLA-B alleles reportedly predicted accurately by TCR beta sequences. Later, an analysis found that common viral pathogens appeared to be linked with several of the most significant clusters.

Points on this clone: Its target is unknown.

The primer mix had 60 Vbeta and 13 Jbeta primers. Sequenced by immunoSEQ multiplex PCR; TCRdb stores in-frame clones only, minus some. Of roughly 120,000 clones detected, approximately 61% appear once; the ten largest clones hold roughly 1.5%. Trimming left V 3 bases short and J 1 base short, with 12 bases between. The CDR3 consists of 15 residues. The germline CDR1 and CDR2 sequences are SNHLY and FYNNEI. This TCR came from a man aged 25 to 40 in good health and CMV-seropositive. Material: PBMCs. The chain recombines TRBV2 with TRBJ1-1, with D possibly matching TRBD1 (6 bases). As DNA, the CDR3 is TGTGCCAGCAGTGACAGAGACAGGAGGAACACTGAAGCTTTCTTT. It codes for CASSDRDRRNTEAFF.